The 18 T cell receptor beta chains below were found in one sample sequenced in a study of T cell repertoires in cytomegalovirus infection. From the reads, TCRdb called clonotypes with MiXCR, one entry per CDR3 protein. In the table there are 270,000 or so distinct CDR3 sequences, approximately 17% of which are singletons. What was sequenced was CD8+ T cells from PBMCs. The receptors were sampled from a human donor in good health (CMV status not recorded). Some clones in this sample may be carry-over from other donors' samples.

This clonotype was recorded a few times. This chain links TRBV27 with TRBJ2-7, with D tentatively TRBD2 (6 bases). This CDR3 has 14 residues. The germline V gene encodes CDR1 MNHEY and CDR2 SMNVEV (reference sequence). The ends were cut back, 5 bases at V and 4 bases at J, with 15 bases in the middle. For the CDR3, the DNA is TGTGCCAGCAGTGCGGGGCCATGGGCGTACGAGCAGTACTTC. Protein sequence: CASSAGPWAYEQYF.

This clonotype was recorded many times. This chain links TRBV7-2 with TRBJ1-6; the D gene is possibly TRBD1 (5 bases). The CDR3 spans 16 residues. CDR1 is SGHTA and CDR2 is FQGNSA in the germline V gene. The germline V and J ends were trimmed by 1 base and 2 bases, with 9 bases remaining between them. Here the CDR3 reads CASSLEGSAYNSPLHF. The CDR3 coding sequence is TGTGCCAGCAGCTTAGAGGGGAGTGCCTATAATTCACCCCTCCACTTT.

This clonotype has more than one count but fewer than ten. The chain joins TRBV3-1 to TRBJ2-5, with D maybe TRBD2 (5 bases). Trimming stripped 0 bases from V and 5 bases from J, with 10 bases between. The CDR3 covers 14 residues. Germline-derived CDR1 and CDR2 are LGHDT and YNNKEL (reference sequence). CDR3 sequence (DNA): TGTGCCAGCAGCCAAGAGGGTGGAGGCGAGACCCAGTACTTC. The encoded protein is CASSQEGGGETQYF.

This chain connects TRBV4-1 to TRBJ1-2, with TRBD1 as a possible D gene (5 bases). CDR1 and CDR2 from the germline V gene are MGHRA and YSYEKL. The CDR3 is 14 amino acids. V gave up 0 bases and J gave up 5 bases, with 10 bases separating them. CDR3 in amino acids: CASSQEGDLYGYTF. The CDR3 DNA reads TGCGCCAGCAGCCAAGAGGGGGACCTATATGGCTACACCTTC.

This clonotype was recorded a few times. The rearrangement uses TRBV7-9 and TRBJ1-6; possibly TRBD1 for D (5 bases). This CDR3 region has 14 residues. V was shortened by 8 bases and J by 5 bases, with 13 bases between the two germline ends. The germline gives CDR1 SEHNR, CDR2 FQNEAQ (reference sequence). DNA for the CDR3: TGTGCCAGCGAAGGGACGCAAGATAATTCACCCCTCCACTTT. It yields the protein CASEGTQDNSPLHF.

This clonotype was detected only a few times. The V and J genes are TRBV2 and TRBJ2-3, with D possibly TRBD1 on 5 matching bases. The V gene's germline CDR1 is SNHLY and CDR2 FYNNEI. The CDR3 is made up of 10 amino acids. The ends were cut back, 9 bases at V and 9 bases at J, with 10 bases in the middle. Here the CDR3 reads CASQGLTQYF. CDR3 bases: TGTGCCAGTCAGGGCCTGACGCAGTATTTT.

V gene TRBV20-1 combines with J gene TRBJ1-1; no clear D gene. The CDR3 is made up of 12 amino acids. CDR1 and CDR2 from the germline V gene are DFQATT and SNEGSKA (reference sequence). V was cut by 1 base and J by 1 base, with 4 bases left in between. CDR3 nucleotide sequence: TGCAGTGCTAGAGTTGGGAACACTGAAGCTTTCTTT. Protein: CSARVGNTEAFF.

This rearrangement joins TRBV7-9 to TRBJ2-7, with D unresolved. V lost 3 bases to trimming and J lost 0 bases, with 6 bases between them. The CDR3 runs to 13 residues. CDR1 and CDR2 (germline): SEHNR, FQNEAQ (reference sequence). CDR3 coding DNA: TGTGCCAGCAGCTTTGCTAGCTCCTACGAGCAGTACTTC. Amino acid sequence: CASSFASSYEQYF.

This clonotype was seen repeatedly, ten times or more. The chain has TRBV7-6 and TRBJ2-7, with D possibly being TRBD2 (7 bases). Germline-derived CDR1 and CDR2 are SGHVS and FNYEAQ. V shed 3 bases and J shed 6 bases, with 12 bases lying between them. This CDR3 has 13 amino acids. CDR3 protein: CASSFGEGGEQYF. The DNA of the CDR3 is TGTGCCAGCAGCTTTGGGGAGGGGGGCGAGCAGTACTTC.

The V call is TRBV19, the J call TRBJ2-7; D may correspond to TRBD1 or TRBD2 (5 bases each). Germline CDR1 reads LNHDA; CDR2 reads SQIVND (reference sequence). The CDR3 has 13 amino acids. V lost 6 bases, J lost 2 bases, and 11 bases lay in between. The CDR3 bases are TGTGCCAGTAGCGGGGCAGGGACCTACGAGCAGTACTTC. Translation: CASSGAGTYEQYF.

V is TRBV5-6 and J is TRBJ1-5; TRBD1 might be the D (5 bases). The CDR3 is 15 residues long. Germline loops: CDR1 SGHDT, CDR2 YYEEEE. The germline V and J ends were trimmed by 6 bases and 3 bases, with 16 bases remaining between them. The CDR3 is CASTLGTSANQPQHF. In DNA, the CDR3 is TGTGCCAGCACCCTTGGGACCTCCGCCAATCAGCCCCAGCATTTT.

The genes are TRBV20-1 and TRBJ1-2, with D unresolved. V shed 2 bases and J shed 0 bases, with 13 bases lying between them. The CDR3 extends over 15 amino acids. CDR1 and CDR2 from the germline V gene are DFQATT and SNEGSKA (reference sequence). The CDR3, as DNA: TGCAGTGCTAGATCCCCTGGAGAGGCTAACTATGGCTACACCTTC. Translation: CSARSPGEANYGYTF.

This clonotype was observed a few times. The V gene is TRBV28, the J gene TRBJ2-7, with no clear D. V was clipped by 4 bases and J by 6 bases, with 16 bases between them. Germline CDR1 and CDR2: MDHEN and SYDVKM. The length of the CDR3 is 14 residues. CDR3 DNA sequence: TGTGCCAGCAGTTCCTCGGTCTCGATTGCCGAGCAGTACTTC. Translated: CASSSSVSIAEQYF.

This clonotype has a count of ten or more. The V and J genes are TRBV7-6 and TRBJ2-2; the match to TRBD2 covers 8 bases. Germline-derived CDR1 and CDR2 are SGHVS and FNYEAQ. V shed 5 bases, J shed 3 bases, and the junction held 11 bases outside the gene matches. This CDR3 is 17 amino acids long. For the CDR3, the DNA is TGTGCCAGCAGCCCCGGGGGGGCAGGAGTGGACACCGGGGAGCTGTTTTTT. This gives the protein CASSPGGAGVDTGELFF.

The CDR3 loop reads CASSSRLDGVGEQYF. The CDR3 DNA reads as TGCGCCAGCAGCTCACGTCTAGACGGAGTCGGCGAGCAGTACTTC. V and J are TRBV5-1 and TRBJ2-7; no reliable D call. The CDR3 sequence is 15 residues long. Looked up from germline, CDR1 is SGHRS and CDR2 is YFSETQ. Trimming cost V 3 bases and J 6 bases, with 19 bases left between them. Together with reference TRBV5-1 and TRBJ2-7, the CDR3 gives the full variable domain: KAGVTQTPRYLIKTRGQQVTLSCSPISGHRSVSWYQQTPGQGLQFLFEYFSETQRNKGNFPGRFSGRQFSNSRSEMNVSTLELGDSALYLCASSSRLDGVGEQYFGPGTRLTVT.

This chain uses TRBV18 with TRBJ2-7; 7 bases align to TRBD1. The V and J ends lost 0 bases and 3 bases, in that order; junction bases with no gene match: 8. CDR1 is KGHSH and CDR2 is LQKENI in the germline V gene. The CDR3 length is 16 residues. CDR3 residues: CASSPPATGSIYEQYF. CDR3 nucleotides: TGTGCCAGCTCACCACCGGCGACAGGGAGTATCTACGAGCAGTACTTC.

This clonotype was picked up many times. This rearrangement joins TRBV7-2 to TRBJ2-3, with 11 bases aligning to TRBD2. V lost 1 base, J lost 5 bases, and 5 bases stayed unmatched. The CDR3 extends over 16 amino acids. CDR1 and CDR2 from the germline V gene are SGHTA and FQGNSA. CDR3 sequence (DNA): TGTGCCAGCAGCTTAGTTGTAGCGGGGGGGCAAGATACGCAGTATTTT. Translation gives CASSLVVAGGQDTQYF.

This clonotype was counted only a few times. V gene TRBV11-3 combines with J gene TRBJ2-1; D uncertain. The V end was cut by 5 bases, the J end by 10 bases, with 15 bases between. The CDR3 consists of 13 residues. Germline values: CDR1 SGHNT, CDR2 YENEEA. CDR3 in DNA: TGTGCCAGCAGCCAGAGGACCTCCCTGGAGCAGTTCTTC. The encoded protein is CASSQRTSLEQFF.